The present T cell receptor beta chain was sequenced within a study of OX40 agonist ivuxolimab in advanced cancers. Study context: The study gave patients intravenous ivuxolimab at 0.01 to 10 mg/kg every 2 weeks.

Data came from immunoSEQ multiplex PCR; TCRdb stores just in-frame clones and leaves some out. The sample lists tens of thousands of clones; roughly four fifths were seen once. On this clone itself: Its antigen is not known.

General study points: Blood T cells, both CD4+ and CD8+, expanded clonally by week 6 at 0.1 to 3.0 mg/kg.

The germline V gene encodes CDR1 SGHRS and CDR2 YFSETQ. V gave up 0 bases and J gave up 2 bases; unmatched junction bases: 5. The CDR3 covers 18 residues. Patients had blood sampled at baseline and again on cycle 4 day 1 and cycle 7 day 1. V and J are TRBV5-1 and TRBJ2-1; 13 bases line up with TRBD2. The source of this sequence is an adult with an advanced solid tumor such as melanoma, head and neck, liver or kidney cancer. The source material was CD4+ or CD8+ T cells sorted from blood, sampled in a trial of the OX40 agonist ivuxolimab. The DNA of the CDR3 is TGCGCCAGCAGCTTGGCCGCACTAGCGGGGGGGCCCTACAATGAGCAGTTCTTC. Residues: CASSLAALAGGPYNEQFF.